A selection of T cell receptor beta chains follows, all from one sample in a study of blood T cell repertoires in COVID-19. TCRdb keeps only in-frame clones here, not all; method: immunoSEQ multiplex PCR. The table has fewer than 700,000 clones, about 88% seen once. Material for sequencing was peripheral blood. These receptors were obtained from a woman aged 45-60 years with COVID-19, enrolled during active disease. CDR3s include the opening cysteine and the closing phenylalanine or tryptophan. A D gene is named only where the DNA matches it firmly. Clone size, where shown, is once, few, many, or a class for clones that have expanded.

clone_size: -; j_call: TRBJ1-3; v_call: TRBV11-1; d_call: TRBD1; cdr3_aa: CASRDRESSGNTIYF; cdr3_nt: TGTGCCAGCCGGGACAGGGAAAGCTCTGGAAACACCATATATTTT
clone_size: -; j_call: TRBJ1-3; v_call: TRBV6-5; d_call: TRBD1; cdr3_aa: CASRRQGLGGNTIYF; cdr3_nt: TGTGCCAGCAGGAGACAGGGGTTAGGAGGAAACACCATATATTTT
clone_size: -; j_call: TRBJ2-5; v_call: TRBV7-2; d_call: TRBD1; cdr3_aa: CASSLWDRETQYF; cdr3_nt: TGTGCCAGCAGCTTATGGGACAGGGAGACCCAGTACTTC
clone_size: -; j_call: TRBJ2-1; v_call: TRBV18; d_call: TRBD2; cdr3_aa: CASSPPTSVTYNEQFF; cdr3_nt: TGTGCCAGCTCACCTCCGACTAGCGTAACGTACAATGAGCAGTTCTTC
clone_size: once; j_call: TRBJ2-5; v_call: TRBV18; d_call: -; cdr3_aa: CASQAANQETQYF; cdr3_nt: TGTGCCAGCCAAGCGGCGAACCAAGAGACCCAGTACTTC
clone_size: -; j_call: TRBJ1-5; v_call: TRBV18; d_call: TRBD1; cdr3_aa: CASSPGTGPGWPQHF; cdr3_nt: TGTGCCAGCTCACCCGGGACAGGTCCGGGTTGGCCCCAGCATTTT
clone_size: -; j_call: TRBJ1-2; v_call: TRBV5-6; d_call: TRBD1; cdr3_aa: CASSSGQGVYGYTF; cdr3_nt: TGTGCCAGCAGCTCCGGCCAGGGGGTCTATGGCTACACCTTC
clone_size: -; j_call: TRBJ1-6; v_call: TRBV5-6; d_call: TRBD1; cdr3_aa: CASSRDRGNSPLHF; cdr3_nt: TGTGCCAGCAGCCGGGACAGGGGGAATTCACCCCTCCACTTT
clone_size: -; j_call: TRBJ2-7; v_call: TRBV29-1; d_call: TRBD2; cdr3_aa: CSVGGGGANYEQYF; cdr3_nt: TGCAGCGTCGGCGGGGGTGGAGCTAACTACGAGCAGTACTTC
clone_size: few; j_call: TRBJ2-2; v_call: TRBV6-2/TRBV6-3; d_call: -; cdr3_aa: CASSPVPNTGELFF; cdr3_nt: TGTGCCAGCAGTCCGGTCCCGAACACCGGGGAGCTGTTTTTT
clone_size: once; j_call: TRBJ2-5; v_call: TRBV10-1; d_call: TRBD2; cdr3_aa: CASSGGTSGEETQYF; cdr3_nt: TGCGCCAGCAGTGGCGGGACTAGCGGGGAGGAGACCCAGTACTTC
clone_size: -; j_call: TRBJ1-5; v_call: TRBV24-1; d_call: TRBD1; cdr3_aa: CATSDNYRGSNQPQHF; cdr3_nt: TGTGCCACCAGTGATAACTACAGGGGAAGCAATCAGCCCCAGCATTTT
clone_size: once; j_call: TRBJ2-2; v_call: TRBV27; d_call: -; cdr3_aa: CASSSYSYDTGELFF; cdr3_nt: TGTGCCAGCAGTTCCTACTCCTATGACACCGGGGAGCTGTTTTTT
clone_size: -; j_call: TRBJ2-5; v_call: TRBV24-1; d_call: TRBD2; cdr3_aa: CATSGGEGTQYF; cdr3_nt: TGTGCCACCAGCGGAGGGGAGGGGACCCAGTACTTC
clone_size: -; j_call: TRBJ2-3; v_call: TRBV30; d_call: TRBD2; cdr3_aa: CASSQPGGDTQYF; cdr3_nt: TGTGCGTCGTCGCAGCCGGGGGGAGATACGCAGTATTTT
clone_size: once; j_call: TRBJ2-1; v_call: TRBV7-3; d_call: -; cdr3_aa: CASSLGAEDEQFF; cdr3_nt: TGTGCCAGCAGCTTAGGTGCGGAGGATGAGCAGTTCTTC
clone_size: -; j_call: TRBJ2-3; v_call: TRBV19; d_call: -; cdr3_aa: CASTGRRGGQDTQYF; cdr3_nt: TGTGCCAGTACCGGCCGGAGGGGGGGGCAAGATACGCAGTATTTT
clone_size: -; j_call: TRBJ1-2; v_call: TRBV5-8; d_call: -; cdr3_aa: CASSGDTYGYTF; cdr3_nt: TGTGCCAGCAGCGGGGACACCTATGGCTACACCTTC
clone_size: -; j_call: TRBJ2-1; v_call: TRBV9; d_call: TRBD1; cdr3_aa: CASSSRTGYEQFF; cdr3_nt: TGTGCCAGCAGCTCTAGGACAGGGTATGAGCAGTTCTTC
clone_size: -; j_call: TRBJ1-1; v_call: TRBV20-1; d_call: -; cdr3_aa: CSADRNEAFF; cdr3_nt: TGCAGTGCTGACAGGAATGAAGCTTTCTTT
clone_size: -; j_call: TRBJ2-2; v_call: TRBV7-8; d_call: TRBD2; cdr3_aa: CASSGIAGENTGELFF; cdr3_nt: TGTGCCAGCAGCGGAATAGCGGGGGAGAACACCGGGGAGCTGTTTTTT
clone_size: -; j_call: TRBJ1-3; v_call: TRBV28; d_call: -; cdr3_aa: CASNTMHSGNTIYF; cdr3_nt: TGTGCCAGCAATACAATGCACTCTGGAAACACCATATATTTT
clone_size: -; j_call: TRBJ2-1; v_call: TRBV2; d_call: -; cdr3_aa: CASRRGGEQFF; cdr3_nt: TGTGCCAGCAGAAGGGGGGGAGAGCAGTTCTTC
clone_size: -; j_call: TRBJ2-1; v_call: TRBV24-1; d_call: TRBD2; cdr3_aa: CATSWGGHSYNEQFF; cdr3_nt: TGTGCCACCTCCTGGGGGGGTCACTCCTACAATGAGCAGTTCTTC
clone_size: -; j_call: TRBJ2-7; v_call: TRBV9; d_call: TRBD2; cdr3_aa: CASSAGGRGKQYEQYF; cdr3_nt: TGTGCCAGCAGCGCCGGAGGGCGGGGGAAACAATACGAGCAGTACTTC
clone_size: -; j_call: TRBJ2-7; v_call: TRBV20-1; d_call: -; cdr3_aa: CSARRSLEQYF; cdr3_nt: TGCAGTGCTAGACGTTCCCTCGAGCAGTACTTC
clone_size: -; j_call: TRBJ1-5; v_call: TRBV18; d_call: -; cdr3_aa: CASSLREREVQPQHF; cdr3_nt: TGTGCCAGCTCACTGCGAGAAAGGGAGGTCCAGCCCCAGCATTTT
clone_size: -; j_call: TRBJ2-7; v_call: TRBV7-8; d_call: -; cdr3_aa: CASSFGLASYEQYF; cdr3_nt: TGTGCCAGCAGCTTCGGGCTAGCGTCCTACGAGCAGTACTTC
clone_size: -; j_call: TRBJ2-4; v_call: TRBV29-1; d_call: -; cdr3_aa: CSVVKANIQYF; cdr3_nt: TGCAGCGTTGTTAAAGCGAACATTCAGTACTTC
clone_size: once; j_call: TRBJ2-3; v_call: TRBV2; d_call: -; cdr3_aa: CASSDPTSQEGDLPDTQYF; cdr3_nt: TGTGCCAGCAGTGATCCAACATCCCAAGAGGGGGACCTCCCAGATACGCAGTATTTT
clone_size: few; j_call: TRBJ1-2; v_call: TRBV5-1; d_call: TRBD1; cdr3_aa: CASSLYRGGSYGYTF; cdr3_nt: TGCGCCAGCAGCTTGTACAGGGGAGGAAGTTATGGCTACACCTTC
clone_size: once; j_call: TRBJ1-5; v_call: TRBV30; d_call: -; cdr3_aa: CAWSTGGSNQPQHF; cdr3_nt: TGTGCCTGGAGTACGGGGGGCAGCAATCAGCCCCAGCATTTT
clone_size: -; j_call: TRBJ1-4; v_call: TRBV4-1; d_call: -; cdr3_aa: CASSPTGSLGEKLFF; cdr3_nt: TGCGCCAGCAGCCCAACAGGTTCTTTGGGAGAAAAACTGTTTTTT